One and the same sample provided the 27 T cell receptor beta chains below, sequenced in a study of blood T cell repertoires in COVID-19. This table comes from immunoSEQ multiplex PCR, and its TCRdb copy is limited to in-frame clones, with some not included. The repertoire holds approximately 200,000 clones, roughly four fifths seen once, with over 6.5% in the top ten. Specimen: peripheral blood. These receptors were obtained from an elderly woman with COVID-19, enrolled during active disease.

This clone was counted once. This chain links TRBV9 with TRBJ2-3; D ambiguous. Germline V lookup: CDR1 SGDLS, CDR2 YYNGEE. Trimming took off 1 base at V and 0 bases at J, with 6 bases between the two ends. The length of the CDR3 is 14 residues. The CDR3 is CASSVRGSTDTQYF. The CDR3 coding sequence is TGTGCCAGCAGCGTACGCGGTAGCACAGATACGCAGTATTTT.

The chain has TRBV2 and TRBJ2-1; TRBD2 is a possible D gene (5 bases). Germline V gene lookup returns CDR1 SNHLY and CDR2 FYNNEI. The CDR3 covers 13 residues. V was shortened by 11 bases and J by 2 bases, with 13 bases between the two germline ends. This CDR3 is CAGQPGTYNEQFF. The CDR3 DNA follows: TGTGCCGGGCAACCGGGGACCTACAATGAGCAGTTCTTC.

This clone was picked up a small number of times. The chain has TRBV3-1 (or the pseudogene TRBV3-2) and TRBJ2-3; D remains ambiguous. The V gene lost 1 base and the J gene lost 6 bases, with 8 bases spanning the gap. Germline lookup yields CDR1 LGHDT and CDR2 YNNKEL (reference sequence). The CDR3 is 13 residues long. Here the CDR3 reads CASSQAAVDTQYF. The DNA for the CDR3 is TGTGCCAGCAGCCAAGCGGCGGTGGATACGCAGTATTTT.

The V and J genes are TRBV9 and TRBJ1-4, with 7 nucleotides matching TRBD1. Germline trimming cut 4 bases from V and 7 bases from J; bases unmatched to any gene: 10. This CDR3 contains 15 residues. In germline, CDR1 is SGDLS, CDR2 YYNGEE. CDR3 protein: CASSSRGQGGEKLFF. The CDR3 DNA reads as TGTGCCAGCAGCAGTAGGGGGCAGGGTGGTGAAAAACTGTTTTTT.

In the case of this clone: At one end the junction does not follow the germline gene, possibly because of a read error. The V gene is TRBV4-1, the J gene TRBJ1-1; D uncertain. CDR1 MGHRA and CDR2 YSYEKL come from the germline V gene. CDR3 length equals 14 residues. CDR3 sequence reads: CASSQFRENTDAFF. Written as DNA, the CDR3 is TGCGCCAGCAGCCAATTTCGGGAGAACACTGACGCTTTCTTT.

The CDR3: CASSLSGPGGGINEQYF. The CDR3 bases are TGTGCCAGCAGTTTAAGCGGCCCCGGGGGGGGCATCAACGAGCAGTACTTC. V and J are TRBV27 and TRBJ2-7, with 8 positions matching TRBD2. In germline, CDR1 is MNHEY, CDR2 SMNVEV (reference sequence). With 2 bases clipped from V and 5 bases from J, the junction kept 14 bases outside the gene matches. This CDR3 comprises 17 residues.

V and J are TRBV19 and TRBJ1-1, with unresolved D. V lost 4 bases to trimming and J lost 4 bases, with 10 bases between them. The CDR3 totals 13 residues. CDR1 is LNHDA, CDR2 SQIVND, per germline (reference sequence). The CDR3 nucleotides are TGTGCCAGTAGTAGTGGGCAGAGCACTGAAGCTTTCTTT. Amino acids: CASSSGQSTEAFF.

V gene TRBV21-1 combines with J gene TRBJ2-7; TRBD2 is the table's D call, not checked against the DNA. TRBV21-1 is recorded as a pseudogene. The CDR3 length is 19 residues. CDR3 residues: CASSNLMGLAGVRGYEQYF. The CDR3 DNA sequence: TGTGCCAGCAGCAACCTGATGGGACTAGCGGGAGTCAGGGGGTACGAGCAGTACTTC.

The chain is built from TRBV19 and TRBJ1-4, with TRBD1 as a possible D gene (5 bases). The V gene lost 8 bases and the J gene lost 6 bases, with 13 bases spanning the gap. The CDR3 runs to 13 residues. Looked up from germline, CDR1 is LNHDA and CDR2 is SQIVND (reference sequence). This CDR3 is CASSRGVYEKLFF. CDR3 sequence (DNA): TGTGCCAGTTCGCGGGGGGTTTATGAAAAACTGTTTTTT.

The chain carries TRBV10-3 and TRBJ1-3; D gene unclear. CDR3 length: 16 residues. Germline V gene lookup returns CDR1 ENHRY and CDR2 SYGVKD. The V end was cut by 2 bases, the J end by 0 bases, with 11 bases between. The CDR3 region has the DNA TGTGCCATCAGTGAGGTGTCCCCCAACTCTGGAAACACCATATATTTT. The encoded protein is CAISEVSPNSGNTIYF.

J is TRBJ2-3 and V is TRBV6-4; TRBD1 agrees at 8 bases. The CDR3 sequence is 15 residues long. J was trimmed by 3 bases and V by 8 bases; bases with no gene match: 10. The germline V gene encodes CDR1 MRHNA and CDR2 SNTAGT. DNA of the CDR3: TGTGCCAGCCGGATGGGAACAGGGGGAACAGATACGCAGTATTTT. This encodes CASRMGTGGTDTQYF.

The chain combines TRBV5-1 with TRBJ2-4; a possible D gene is TRBD2 (5 bases). The CDR3 runs to 14 residues. V shed 0 bases and J shed 1 base, with 5 bases lying between them. The germline V gene has CDR1 SGHRS and CDR2 YFSETQ. The CDR3: CASSLGGAKNIQYF. CDR3 sequence (DNA): TGCGCCAGCAGCTTGGGAGGGGCCAAAAACATTCAGTACTTC.

Regarding this clone: A junction boundary mismatches the germline segment, possibly from a read error. This sequence joins TRBV5-1 and TRBJ2-1, with 7 bases identical to TRBD2. Germline lookup yields CDR1 SGHRS and CDR2 YFSETQ. This CDR3 spans 13 amino acids. The CDR3 region has the DNA TGCGCCAGCAGCTTGGAGGGCGGGGGAGCTCCCCTCTTC. Protein product: CASSLEGGGAPLF.

V gene TRBV7-3 combines with J gene TRBJ2-1; TRBD2 is a possible D gene (6 bases). The germline V gene has CDR1 SGHTA and CDR2 FQGTGA. Trimming cost V 0 bases and J 5 bases, with 17 bases left between them. The CDR3 is 17 residues long. The CDR3 DNA reads TGTGCCAGCAGCTTAACAATCGGGACTCCCGGTGACAATGAGCAGTTCTTC. Translation gives CASSLTIGTPGDNEQFF.

The chain couples TRBV11-2 to TRBJ2-1; the D gene is possibly TRBD2 (6 bases). V lost 5 bases to trimming and J lost 1 base, with 21 bases between them. The CDR3 spans 18 residues. The germline gives CDR1 SGHAT, CDR2 FQNNGV. CDR3 sequence reads: CASSPLAPSAVSYNEQFF. DNA of the CDR3: TGTGCCAGCAGCCCCCTGGCGCCTAGCGCCGTATCCTACAATGAGCAGTTCTTC.

The chain joins TRBV27 to TRBJ1-6; D not resolved. The germline V gene encodes CDR1 MNHEY and CDR2 SMNVEV (reference sequence). V was pared by 3 bases and J by 6 bases, with 15 bases between. This CDR3 has 16 amino acids. CDR3 nucleotide sequence: TGTGCCAGCAGTTTGGTTTACGGTTCCCCTAATTCACCCCTCCACTTT. This gives the protein CASSLVYGSPNSPLHF.

This clone was recorded once. The rearrangement uses TRBV4-1 and TRBJ2-1; 7 bases fit TRBD1. The CDR3 extends over 16 amino acids. Looked up from germline, CDR1 is MGHRA and CDR2 is YSYEKL. J lost 4 bases, V lost 2 bases, and 8 bases had no gene match. Written as DNA, the CDR3 is TGCGCCAGCAGCCAAATATTCGGGGACAGTTACAATGAGCAGTTCTTC. Protein sequence: CASSQIFGDSYNEQFF.

The chain uses TRBV5-1 and TRBJ1-2; 8 bases are shared with TRBD1. The CDR3 length is 19 residues. Germline V gene data show CDR1 as SGHRS and CDR2 as YFSETQ. The ends lost 1 base at V and 0 bases at J; junction bases unmatched: 14. Here the CDR3 reads CASSLTAGGASRANYGYTF. DNA for the CDR3: TGCGCCAGCAGCTTGACGGCAGGGGGCGCATCCAGAGCTAACTATGGCTACACCTTC.

V usage is TRBV6-4 and J usage is TRBJ1-1; 7 bases match TRBD1. The CDR3 has 11 residues. CDR1 MRHNA and CDR2 SNTAGT come from the germline V gene. Trimming at V came to 6 bases and at J to 8 bases, leaving 3 bases not matched to a gene. The CDR3, as DNA: TGTGCCAGCAGACAGGGGTTAGAAGCTTTCTTT. It encodes CASRQGLEAFF.

In nucleotides, the CDR3 is TGCGCCAGCAGGGTCGGTGTGGCGGGCACTGAAGCTTTCTTT. It yields the protein CASRVGVAGTEAFF. The rearrangement uses TRBV5-1 and TRBJ1-1; no firm D call. Germline V gene lookup returns CDR1 SGHRS and CDR2 YFSETQ. There are 14 residues in the CDR3. The ends were cut back, 5 bases at V and 4 bases at J, with 15 bases in the middle.

This clone was detected once. The V and J genes are TRBV27 and TRBJ2-1, with D perhaps TRBD2 (7 bases). The CDR3 loop spans 16 amino acids. Germline lookup yields CDR1 MNHEY and CDR2 SMNVEV (reference sequence). V was clipped by 2 bases and J by 6 bases, with 17 bases between them. The CDR3 bases are TGTGCCAGCAGTTTAGCGGGGGCTGTAAGTTTCAATGAGCAGTTCTTC. It specifies CASSLAGAVSFNEQFF.

This clone was detected only once. This rearrangement joins TRBV5-1 to TRBJ2-2; perhaps TRBD2 as D (6 bases). The V gene's germline CDR1 is SGHRS and CDR2 YFSETQ. The CDR3 has 16 residues. Between the trimmed V and J ends, which lost 2 bases and 5 bases, there was a span of 16 bases. Here the CDR3 DNA reads TGCGCCAGCAGCTTACTGGGGGGAGGACCTACCGGGGAGCTGTTTTTT. Amino acids: CASSLLGGGPTGELFF. The full variable domain, its missing parts supplied by reference TRBV5-1 and TRBJ2-2, is KAGVTQTPRYLIKTRGQQVTLSCSPISGHRSVSWYQQTPGQGLQFLFEYFSETQRNKGNFPGRFSGRQFSNSRSEMNVSTLELGDSALYLCASSLLGGGPTGELFFGEGSRLTVL.

The V gene is TRBV5-1, the J gene TRBJ1-1; the match to TRBD1 covers 7 bases. Germline V gene sequence: CDR1 SGHRS, CDR2 YFSETQ. V trimming: 4 bases; J trimming: 6 bases; junction bases outside the gene matches: 6. The CDR3 is 13 amino acids. DNA for the CDR3: TGCGCCAGCAGCAAGACAGGGAATCCTGAAGCTTTCTTT. Protein sequence: CASSKTGNPEAFF.

The V and J genes are TRBV5-4 and TRBJ2-1; TRBD2 aligns across 8 bases. Germline V lookup: CDR1 SGHNT, CDR2 YYREEE (reference sequence). The junction had 7 bases not matched to a gene; V was cut back by 1 base and J by 7 bases. This CDR3 spans 15 amino acids. In DNA form, the CDR3 reads TGTGCCAGCAGCTTGCCCGGGAGGGAAAAAAATGAGCAGTTCTTC. This encodes CASSLPGREKNEQFF.

The chain couples TRBV6-1 to TRBJ2-5; 9 nucleotides align to TRBD1. V lost 1 base to trimming and J lost 5 bases; unmatched junction nucleotides: 8. Germline lookup yields CDR1 MNHNS and CDR2 SASEGT. The CDR3 extends over 16 amino acids. The DNA for the CDR3 is TGTGCCAGCAGTGAAGAGGGCACAGGGGGCTGGGAGACCCAGTACTTC. Translation: CASSEEGTGGWETQYF.

The chain couples TRBV3-1 (or the pseudogene TRBV3-2) to TRBJ2-3; D call uncertain. Germline CDR1 is LGHDT and CDR2 is YNNKEL (reference sequence). The CDR3 loop spans 13 amino acids. Trimming left V 8 bases short and J 1 base short, with 10 bases between. CDR3 in amino acids: CASSSRGTDTQYF. As DNA, the CDR3 is TGTGCCAGCTCTTCCCGGGGCACAGATACGCAGTATTTT.

The V call is TRBV7-6, the J call TRBJ2-7; 7 positions match TRBD2. This CDR3 has 13 residues. The germline gives CDR1 SGHVS, CDR2 FNYEAQ. J gave up 6 bases and V 5 bases, and 7 bases lay outside the gene matches. The CDR3 bases are TGTGCCAGCAGCCTGGGGACTAACTCCGAGCAGTACTTC. It translates to CASSLGTNSEQYF.